This record looks at one T cell receptor (beta chain) sequence and its context. What it binds is not known. Through a sample-barcoded 5' primer and a J-beta primer mix, a second PCR was run for roughly 7 to 11 cycles. The yield of each sample was at least 3 million CDR3-containing paired-end reads. TCRdb re-analysed the 5' RACE reads in MiXCR, keeping a single row per CDR3 protein. The sample lists approximately 1,000,000 distinct CDR3 sequences; less than 50% were seen once. Per sample, a minimum of 6.5 million PBMCs were isolated. The sample is drawn from a study of blood T cells in healthy people across ages. Notes on the study in general: Diversity estimated from one million T cells was considered an underestimate.

The sequence derives from a woman aged 55-70 years in good health. Sequenced material: blood.

CDR3 in DNA: TGCGCCAGCGCCCGAGCCGGACAGGGCTATGGCTACACCTTC. The encoded protein is CASARAGQGYGYTF. The gene calls are TRBV4-1 and TRBJ1-2; the match to TRBD1 covers 8 bases. Trimming removed 8 bases from V and 4 bases from J; junction bases left unmatched: 9. Germline-derived CDR1 and CDR2 are MGHRA and YSYEKL. CDR3 length: 14 residues.